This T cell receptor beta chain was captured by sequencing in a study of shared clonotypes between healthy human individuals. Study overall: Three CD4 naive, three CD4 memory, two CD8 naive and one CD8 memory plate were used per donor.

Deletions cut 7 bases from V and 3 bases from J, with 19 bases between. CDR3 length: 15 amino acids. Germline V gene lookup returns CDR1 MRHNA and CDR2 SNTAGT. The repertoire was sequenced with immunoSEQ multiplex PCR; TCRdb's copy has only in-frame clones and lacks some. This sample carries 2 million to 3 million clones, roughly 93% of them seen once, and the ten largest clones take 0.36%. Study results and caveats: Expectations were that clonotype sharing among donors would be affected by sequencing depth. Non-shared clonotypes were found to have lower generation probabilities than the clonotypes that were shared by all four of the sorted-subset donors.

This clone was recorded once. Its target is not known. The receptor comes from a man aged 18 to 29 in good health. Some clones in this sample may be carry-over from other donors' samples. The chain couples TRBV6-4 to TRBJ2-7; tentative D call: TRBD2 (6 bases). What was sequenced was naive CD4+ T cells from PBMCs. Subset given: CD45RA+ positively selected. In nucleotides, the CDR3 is TGTGCCAGCATCCGCCGGGGGATAAAGTGCTACGAGCAGTACTTC. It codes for CASIRRGIKCYEQYF.